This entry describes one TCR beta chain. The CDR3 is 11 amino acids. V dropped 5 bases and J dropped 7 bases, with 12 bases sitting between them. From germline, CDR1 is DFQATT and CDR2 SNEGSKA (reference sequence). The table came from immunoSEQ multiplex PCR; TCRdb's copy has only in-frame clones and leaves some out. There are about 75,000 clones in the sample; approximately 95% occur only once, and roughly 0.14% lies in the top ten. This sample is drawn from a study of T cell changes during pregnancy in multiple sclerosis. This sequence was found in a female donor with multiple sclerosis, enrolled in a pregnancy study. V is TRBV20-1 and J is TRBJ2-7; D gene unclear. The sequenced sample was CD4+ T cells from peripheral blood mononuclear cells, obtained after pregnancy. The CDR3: CSAPKAWEQYF. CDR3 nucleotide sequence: TGCAGTGCTCCTAAAGCGTGGGAGCAGTACTTC.